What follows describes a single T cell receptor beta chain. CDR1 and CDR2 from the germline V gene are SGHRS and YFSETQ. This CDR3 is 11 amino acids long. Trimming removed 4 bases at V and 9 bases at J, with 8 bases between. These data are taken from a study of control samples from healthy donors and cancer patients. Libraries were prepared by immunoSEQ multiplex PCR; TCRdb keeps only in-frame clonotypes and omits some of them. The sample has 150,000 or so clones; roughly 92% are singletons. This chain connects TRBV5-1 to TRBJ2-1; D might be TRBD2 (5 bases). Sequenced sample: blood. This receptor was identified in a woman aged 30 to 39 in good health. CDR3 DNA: TGCGCCAGCAGCAATAGCGTTGAGCAGTTCTTC. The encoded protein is CASSNSVEQFF.